This TCR beta chain was retrieved from a study of PD-1 blockade in classical Hodgkin lymphoma. Autologous stem cell transplantation was followed by relapse in every patient, and brentuximab vedotin exposure varied. The V gene's germline CDR1 is SGHRS and CDR2 YFSETQ. This CDR3 has 13 amino acids. V was pared by 4 bases and J by 3 bases, with 10 bases between. On this clone itself: Its antigen is not known.

Notes on the study in general: Patients newly diagnosed and complete responders had comparable baseline diversity.

Produced via immunoSEQ multiplex PCR; TCRdb's table is partial and in-frame only. Counted here are over 10,000 clones, around nine tenths occurring once; the ten biggest clones make up approximately 35%. The source of this sequence is a human donor with classical Hodgkin lymphoma. Sequenced here: peripheral blood mononuclear cells (PBMCs), sampled at baseline. This chain connects TRBV5-1 to TRBJ1-2, with TRBD1 as a possible D gene (5 bases). This CDR3 reads CASSPQVDYGYTF. CDR3 coding DNA: TGCGCCAGCAGCCCACAGGTGGACTATGGCTACACCTTC.